The 24 T cell receptor beta chains listed next were all sequenced from one sample in a study of T-cell memory formation after mild COVID-19. Via MiXCR, TCRdb re-called the 5' RACE reads, giving one row per CDR3 protein. In the table there are a few hundred thousand distinct CDR3 sequences, more than 20% of which are singletons. The source material was PBMCs or a T cell subset sorted from them (not recorded which). The receptors shown here come from a man aged 18 to 29 who had mild COVID-19 (a few samples of this study predate the infection). Cell type and time point are not known.

The chain is built from TRBV29-1 and TRBJ2-1, with TRBD1 identical over 11 bases. The CDR3 consists of 14 residues. Germline V gene lookup returns CDR1 SQVTM and CDR2 ANQGSEA. Trimming cost V 5 bases and J 6 bases; bases outside gene matches: 6. DNA for the CDR3: TGCAGCGTTCCTTCCGGGACAGGGGGCAATGAGCAGTTCTTC. Protein product: CSVPSGTGGNEQFF.

The CDR3 region is CASSQAGVGLGRGELFF. DNA for the CDR3: TGCGCCAGCAGCCAAGCAGGGGTCGGATTGGGGCGTGGGGAGCTGTTTTTT. V gene TRBV4-3 combines with J gene TRBJ2-2, with a weak D call TRBD1 (6 bases). V lost 1 base and J lost 8, with 20 bases in between. The germline gives CDR1 LGHNA, CDR2 YSLEER. This CDR3 has 17 residues.

This clonotype turned up a few times. This chain joins TRBV6-2 or TRBV6-3 and TRBJ2-1; 10 bases map to TRBD2. The CDR3 consists of 16 residues. With 4 bases clipped from V and 0 bases from J, the junction kept 3 bases outside the gene matches. The germline V gene encodes CDR1 MNHEY and CDR2 SVGEGT. In DNA, the CDR3 is TGTGCCAGCAGTTTGGTAGCGGGGGGCTCCTACAATGAGCAGTTCTTC. This encodes CASSLVAGGSYNEQFF.

This clonotype was picked up many times. The chain has TRBV5-1 and TRBJ2-3; possible D gene TRBD2, 6 bases. Germline CDR1 SGHRS, CDR2 YFSETQ. Trimming pared 0 bases from V and 1 base from J, leaving 9 bases between. There are 15 residues in the CDR3. This CDR3 is CASSLVASGTDTQYF. CDR3 nucleotide sequence: TGCGCCAGCAGCTTGGTTGCTAGCGGCACAGATACGCAGTATTTT.

The chain is built from TRBV7-2 and TRBJ2-3, with 7 bases fitting TRBD2. After removal of 2 bases from V and 3 bases from J, the junction contained 8 bases not matched to a gene. The CDR3 spans 16 residues. Germline CDR1 is SGHTA and CDR2 is FQGNSA. CDR3 DNA: TGTGCCAGCAGCTTATCCGTGGTGGGGGGGACAGATACGCAGTATTTT. It encodes CASSLSVVGGTDTQYF.

This clonotype has at least ten counts. CDR3 sequence (DNA): TGCGCCAGCAGTGTAGGGATGGGAAACATTCAGTACTTC. Its protein is CASSVGMGNIQYF. This chain joins TRBV10-1 and TRBJ2-4; D remains ambiguous. Germline V gene data show CDR1 as WNHNN and CDR2 as SYGVQD (reference sequence). This CDR3 contains 13 residues. Trimming left V 4 bases short and J 6 bases short, with 10 bases between.

This clonotype was counted a few times. The chain recombines TRBV6-2 or TRBV6-3 with TRBJ1-5, with 8 bases lining up with TRBD1. The CDR3 consists of 15 residues. Germline CDR1 is MNHEY and CDR2 is SVGEGT. The ends lost 5 bases at V and 4 bases at J; junction bases unmatched: 7. The CDR3 protein is CASSPTGVGNQPQHF. The CDR3 bases are TGTGCCAGCAGTCCGACAGGGGTCGGTAATCAGCCCCAGCATTTT.

This clonotype was found a few times. The chain couples TRBV20-1 to TRBJ2-5; the match to TRBD2 covers 13 bases. The germline V gene has CDR1 DFQATT and CDR2 SNEGSKA (reference sequence). The CDR3 spans 13 residues. The CDR3: CSPLGLAGETQYF. CDR3 DNA: TGCAGCCCCCTGGGACTAGCGGGGGAGACCCAGTACTTC.

This clonotype was seen a few times. CDR3 region: CASSGLSGQIYEQYF. DNA of the CDR3: TGTGCCAGCAGTGGGTTATCGGGACAGATCTACGAGCAGTACTTC. The chain joins TRBV12-3 or TRBV12-4 to TRBJ2-7, with TRBD1 matching over 7 bases. This CDR3 comprises 15 residues. J lost 3 bases, V lost 5 bases, and 10 bases had no gene match.

In regard to this clonotype: This CDR3 is missing its conserved last phenylalanine or tryptophan, likely due to a read error. V usage is TRBV19 and J usage is TRBJ2-5; no clear D gene. V lost 7 bases and J 5 bases, leaving 8 bases between the germline ends. The V gene's germline CDR1 is LNHDA and CDR2 SQIVND (reference sequence). The length of the CDR3 is 11 residues. DNA for the CDR3: TGTGCCAGTACTCTTGGGGAGACCCAGTACTAC. Translation: CASTLGETQYY.

This clonotype appeared a few times. The V and J genes are TRBV15 and TRBJ2-5; the D is unclear. The CDR3 consists of 14 residues. Germline-derived CDR1 and CDR2 are LNHNV and YYDKDF (reference sequence). V lost 0 bases and J 2 bases, leaving 7 bases between the germline ends. This chain's CDR3 is CATSRDRLQETQYF. The CDR3 DNA is TGTGCCACCAGCAGAGATCGGCTGCAAGAGACCCAGTACTTC.

This clonotype has just a few counts. V usage is TRBV7-9 and J usage is TRBJ2-5, with a possible D match to TRBD2 (6 bases). The CDR3 is made up of 14 amino acids. The V gene lost 3 bases and the J gene lost 2 bases, with 10 bases spanning the gap. The germline gives CDR1 SEHNR, CDR2 FQNEAQ (reference sequence). In nucleotides, the CDR3 is TGTGCCAGCAGCTTTCAGGGACTGCAAGAGACCCAGTACTTC. It translates to CASSFQGLQETQYF.

Many counts were recorded for this clonotype. The chain carries TRBV24-1 and TRBJ1-1; D remains ambiguous. The germline V gene has CDR1 KGHDR and CDR2 SFDVKD. V was pared by 5 bases and J by 5 bases, with 11 bases between. The CDR3 has 13 residues. The CDR3 DNA is TGTGCCACCAGTGCGAGGAGAGGGACTGAAGCTTTCTTT. It translates to CATSARRGTEAFF.

This clonotype was detected only a few times. This chain links TRBV4-1 with TRBJ1-4, with 9 bases aligning to TRBD1. V was clipped by 0 bases and J by 10 bases; unmatched bases: 9. CDR1 and CDR2 (germline): MGHRA, YSYEKL. The CDR3 totals 16 residues. CDR3 nucleotide sequence: TGCGCCAGCAGCCAAGATCCGGGACAGGGCTCCCGAAAACTGTTTTTT. This encodes CASSQDPGQGSRKLFF.

This chain links TRBV12-3 or TRBV12-4 with TRBJ2-5; tentative D call: TRBD1 (6 bases). V dropped 6 bases and J dropped 1 base, with 15 bases sitting between them. The CDR3 contains 15 residues. The CDR3 loop is CASSLTGYPQETQYF. The CDR3 DNA follows: TGTGCCAGCAGCCTCACAGGGTACCCCCAAGAGACCCAGTACTTC.

In DNA, the CDR3 is TGTGCCAGCAGCGAGTTAGGGACATCGAGGACTGAAGCTTTCTTT. Its translation: CASSELGTSRTEAFF. The chain employs TRBV6-2 or TRBV6-3 and TRBJ1-1; the D gene is possibly TRBD1 (6 bases). There are 15 residues in the CDR3. Germline lookup yields CDR1 MNHEY and CDR2 SVGEGT. Trimming shortened V by 6 bases and J by 5 bases, and 19 bases separated the two germline ends.

This clonotype was detected only a few times. The genes are TRBV6-2 or TRBV6-3 and TRBJ2-5; D remains ambiguous. V lost 8 bases and J lost 3, with 13 bases in between. This CDR3 contains 13 residues. Germline lookup yields CDR1 MNHEY and CDR2 SVGEGT. DNA for the CDR3: TGTGCCAGCTCCTCGTGGGGAAAAGAGACCCAGTACTTC. This translates into CASSSWGKETQYF.

This clonotype was detected only a few times. J is TRBJ2-3 and V is TRBV3-1; weak D call: TRBD2 (6 bases). The V gene lost 5 bases and the J gene lost 6 bases, with 18 bases spanning the gap. CDR1 and CDR2 (germline): LGHDT, YNNKEL (reference sequence). The CDR3 is 15 residues long. The CDR3 bases are TGTGCCAGCAGCAAACAACGGGACTGGCAGGATACGCAGTATTTT. Its translation is CASSKQRDWQDTQYF.

V and J are TRBV18 and TRBJ1-1; 10 bases map to TRBD1. The V gene end was trimmed by 0 bases and the J gene end by 10 bases; junction bases not matched to a gene: 5. The CDR3 has 14 residues. Germline assignment: CDR1 KGHSH and CDR2 LQKENI. The CDR3 reads CASSPPTDRGTAFF. As DNA, the CDR3 is TGTGCCAGCTCACCACCAACGGACAGGGGGACAGCTTTCTTT.

The rearrangement joins TRBV5-6 to TRBJ2-5, with D possibly being TRBD2 (5 bases). Trimming stripped 3 bases from V and 1 base from J, with 10 bases between. There are 14 residues in the CDR3. Germline CDR1 and CDR2: SGHDT and YYEEEE. The CDR3 DNA sequence: TGTGCCAGCAGCTCCGGGATCCCCCAAGAGACCCAGTACTTC. Translated, it gives CASSSGIPQETQYF.

The J gene is TRBJ2-5, the V gene TRBV5-4; D is unclear. There are 16 residues in the CDR3. CDR1 is SGHNT, CDR2 YYREEE, per germline (reference sequence). The germline V and J ends were trimmed by 4 bases and 0 bases, with 16 bases remaining between them. This chain's CDR3 is CASSPALVGNQETQYF. The CDR3 DNA reads TGTGCCAGCAGCCCCGCGCTTGTGGGGAACCAAGAGACCCAGTACTTC.

This clonotype appeared a few times. The V and J genes are TRBV5-1 and TRBJ2-1; 9 bases are a match to TRBD2. J lost 8 bases, V lost 7 bases, and 7 bases had no gene match. CDR1 and CDR2 from the germline V gene are SGHRS and YFSETQ. This CDR3 comprises 13 residues. This CDR3 reads CASYSGGGDEQFF. The CDR3 DNA follows: TGCGCCAGCTATAGCGGGGGCGGGGATGAGCAGTTCTTC.

This clonotype was seen a handful of times. The CDR3 protein is CASSLRGGTAYGYTF. The CDR3 coding sequence is TGCGCCAGCAGCTTGCGGGGGGGCACCGCCTATGGCTACACCTTC. This chain uses TRBV5-1 with TRBJ1-2, with D possibly being TRBD1 (6 bases). The CDR3 contains 15 residues. In germline, CDR1 is SGHRS, CDR2 YFSETQ. Trimming shortened V by 1 base and J by 4 bases, and 14 bases separated the two germline ends. Together with reference TRBV5-1 and TRBJ1-2, the CDR3 gives the full variable domain: KAGVTQTPRYLIKTRGQQVTLSCSPISGHRSVSWYQQTPGQGLQFLFEYFSETQRNKGNFPGRFSGRQFSNSRSEMNVSTLELGDSALYLCASSLRGGTAYGYTFGSGTRLTVV.

This sequence joins TRBV3-1 and TRBJ2-5; maybe TRBD2 (5 bases). There are 13 residues in the CDR3. The germline V and J ends were trimmed by 0 bases and 7 bases, with 9 bases remaining between them. Germline V gene lookup returns CDR1 LGHDT and CDR2 YNNKEL (reference sequence). CDR3 sequence (DNA): TGTGCCAGCAGCCAAGAGGGAGAATGGACCCAGTACTTC. Its translation: CASSQEGEWTQYF.